This is a list of T cell receptor beta chains from one sample in a study of cytomegalovirus exposure and HLA in healthy donors. Produced via immunoSEQ multiplex PCR; TCRdb's table is partial and in-frame only. The listing records 170,000 or so clones. The source material was PBMCs. Receptors originate from a man under 40 in good health and CMV-seronegative. The CDR3 runs from the conserved cysteine through the conserved F or W. Fields, in order: V gene, J gene, D gene, CDR3 protein, CDR3 DNA. A D gene is named only where the DNA matches it firmly.

V: TRBV5-4; J: TRBJ1-2; D: TRBD1; CDR3: CASSDGTGGDGYTF; DNA: TGTGCCAGCAGCGACGGGACAGGGGGCGATGGCTACACCTTC
V: TRBV28; J: TRBJ1-4; D: -; CDR3: CASSPSAGHEKLFF; DNA: TGTGCCAGCAGTCCTTCGGCAGGGCATGAAAAACTGTTTTTT
V: TRBV18; J: TRBJ1-4; D: TRBD1; CDR3: CASSPVGQSATNEKLFF; DNA: TGTGCCAGCTCACCCGTGGGACAGTCTGCAACTAATGAAAAACTGTTTTTT
V: TRBV7-2; J: TRBJ2-2; D: TRBD1; CDR3: CASSFRQGGTGELFF; DNA: TGTGCCAGCAGCTTTAGACAGGGTGGCACCGGGGAGCTGTTTTTT
V: TRBV27; J: TRBJ2-2; D: TRBD2; CDR3: CASSSSSGRATGELFF; DNA: TGTGCCAGCAGTTCCTCTAGCGGGAGGGCAACCGGGGAGCTGTTTTTT
V: TRBV5-6; J: TRBJ2-2; D: TRBD2; CDR3: CASSLGSSGRLTGELFF; DNA: TGTGCCAGCAGCTTGGGGTCGAGCGGGAGATTAACCGGGGAGCTGTTTTTT
V: TRBV5-1; J: TRBJ2-1; D: TRBD2; CDR3: CASSLGTSGRSSYNEQFF; DNA: TGCGCCAGCAGCTTGGGGACTAGCGGGCGGAGCTCCTACAATGAGCAGTTCTTC
V: TRBV10-3; J: TRBJ1-1; D: -; CDR3: CAISDETGPNTEAFF; DNA: TGTGCCATCAGTGATGAGACAGGACCCAACACTGAAGCTTTCTTT
V: TRBV28; J: TRBJ2-5; D: -; CDR3: CASSSSGSQETQYF; DNA: TGTGCCAGCAGTTCCAGCGGGTCCCAAGAGACCCAGTACTTC
V: TRBV6-5; J: TRBJ1-2; D: -; CDR3: CASSYSAGPNYGYTF; DNA: TGTGCCAGCAGTTACTCGGCAGGGCCAAACTATGGCTACACCTTC
V: TRBV21-1; J: TRBJ1-5; D: -; CDR3: CASSTYPGQGEDQPQHF; DNA: TGTGCCAGCAGCACCTACCCAGGACAGGGGGAAGATCAGCCCCAGCATTTT
V: TRBV30; J: TRBJ2-5; D: -; CDR3: CAWSVGRLETQYF; DNA: TGTGCCTGGAGTGTGGGCAGGCTAGAGACCCAGTACTTC
V: TRBV18; J: TRBJ1-2; D: -; CDR3: CASSPRRGGGYGYTF; DNA: TGTGCCAGCTCACCAAGAAGGGGAGGAGGCTATGGCTACACCTTC
V: TRBV7-9; J: TRBJ1-3; D: -; CDR3: CASSLSGFAPTIYF; DNA: TGTGCCAGCAGCTTATCGGGATTCGCTCCTACCATATATTTT
V: TRBV6-5; J: TRBJ1-1; D: -; CDR3: CASTPWGGAEAFF; DNA: TGTGCCAGCACTCCCTGGGGGGGGGCTGAAGCTTTCTTT
V: TRBV11-2; J: TRBJ2-7; D: -; CDR3: CASSHRTGLSYEQHF; DNA: TGTGCCAGCAGCCATCGAACGGGACTCTCCTACGAGCAGCACTTC
V: TRBV6-6; J: TRBJ1-5; D: -; CDR3: CASKRGSYTSNQPQHF; DNA: TGTGCCAGCAAAAGGGGCAGCTACACTAGCAATCAGCCCCAGCATTTT
V: TRBV30; J: TRBJ1-1; D: -; CDR3: CAWSVLGGTEAFF; DNA: TGTGCCTGGAGTGTACTCGGGGGCACTGAAGCTTTCTTT
V: TRBV4-1; J: TRBJ2-7; D: -; CDR3: CASKRESGVTYEQYF; DNA: TGCGCCAGCAAAAGGGAATCAGGGGTAACCTACGAGCAGTACTTC
V: TRBV27; J: TRBJ2-1; D: -; CDR3: CASSVTLAERQFF; DNA: TGTGCCAGCAGTGTTACCTTGGCGGAACGCCAGTTCTTC
V: TRBV7-9; J: TRBJ2-1; D: -; CDR3: CASSLDRERQFF; DNA: TGTGCCAGCAGCTTAGACAGGGAGAGGCAGTTCTTC
V: TRBV5-1; J: TRBJ1-3; D: -; CDR3: CASSPGSGNTIYF; DNA: TGCGCCAGCAGCCCCGGCTCTGGAAACACCATATATTTT
V: TRBV6-5; J: TRBJ2-7; D: TRBD1; CDR3: CATRETGFHEQYF; DNA: TGTGCCACCAGAGAGACAGGGTTCCACGAGCAGTACTTC
V: TRBV7-2; J: TRBJ2-7; D: TRBD2; CDR3: CASSLAGGGLSSLEQYF; DNA: TGTGCCAGCAGCTTAGCGGGGGGGGGACTCTCCTCCTTGGAGCAGTACTTC
V: TRBV29-1; J: TRBJ2-5; D: -; CDR3: CSAVRGATGTETQYF; DNA: TGCAGCGCTGTACGTGGTGCCACAGGGACCGAGACCCAGTACTTC
V: TRBV19; J: TRBJ1-4; D: -; CDR3: CASSIGASNEKLFF; DNA: TGTGCCAGTAGTATAGGAGCATCTAATGAAAAACTGTTTTTT
V: TRBV29-1; J: TRBJ2-7; D: TRBD1; CDR3: CSVGTRDRAAYEQYF; DNA: TGCAGCGTTGGGACCCGGGACAGGGCTGCCTACGAGCAGTACTTC
V: TRBV28; J: TRBJ2-7; D: TRBD1; CDR3: CASPPSRTGKNYEQYF; DNA: TGTGCCAGCCCCCCAAGCCGGACAGGGAAAAACTACGAGCAGTACTTC
V: TRBV7-9; J: TRBJ1-1; D: -; CDR3: CASSFPPHHTEAFF; DNA: TGTGCCAGCAGCTTTCCCCCACATCACACTGAAGCTTTCTTT
V: TRBV7-9; J: TRBJ2-2; D: -; CDR3: CASSFSGQPTNTGELFF; DNA: TGTGCCAGCAGCTTCTCTGGACAGCCAACGAACACCGGGGAGCTGTTTTTT
V: TRBV11-3; J: TRBJ2-5; D: -; CDR3: CASSPSGVTETQYF; DNA: TGTGCCAGCAGCCCATCGGGAGTAACGGAGACCCAGTACTTC
V: TRBV25-1; J: TRBJ2-5; D: TRBD1; CDR3: CASSEYTTGGPQETQYF; DNA: TGTGCCAGCAGTGAATATACGACAGGGGGCCCTCAAGAGACCCAGTACTTC
V: TRBV30; J: TRBJ2-7; D: TRBD2; CDR3: CAWSVPGASGIPLSYEQYF; DNA: TGTGCCTGGAGTGTACCCGGGGCTAGCGGGATACCCCTTTCCTACGAGCAGTACTTC
V: TRBV5-6; J: TRBJ1-1; D: -; CDR3: CASSLEMGQRNTEAFF; DNA: TGTGCCAGCAGCTTGGAAATGGGACAAAGGAACACTGAAGCTTTCTTT
V: TRBV7-9; J: TRBJ2-7; D: -; CDR3: CASSFSTENYEQYF; DNA: TGTGCCAGCAGCTTTTCGACAGAAAACTACGAGCAGTACTTC
V: TRBV28; J: TRBJ2-1; D: TRBD2; CDR3: CASSFGGRGYNEQFF; DNA: TGTGCCAGCAGTTTTGGCGGGAGAGGTTACAATGAGCAGTTCTTC
V: TRBV6-5; J: TRBJ2-1; D: -; CDR3: CASREGVYNEQFF; DNA: TGTGCCAGCAGGGAGGGTGTTTACAATGAGCAGTTCTTC
V: TRBV5-1; J: TRBJ1-2; D: -; CDR3: CASSFSQRYGYTF; DNA: TGCGCCAGCAGCTTCTCACAGAGATATGGCTACACCTTC
V: TRBV29-1; J: TRBJ1-1; D: -; CDR3: CSVELTVNTEAFF; DNA: TGCAGCGTTGAGCTGACAGTGAACACTGAAGCTTTCTTT
V: TRBV11-2; J: TRBJ1-1; D: -; CDR3: CASSLLLNTEAFF; DNA: TGTGCCAGCAGCCTCCTATTGAACACTGAAGCTTTCTTT
V: TRBV4-2; J: TRBJ2-1; D: TRBD2; CDR3: CASSLRTSGTNNEQFF; DNA: TGTGCCAGCAGCTTGCGGACTAGCGGAACTAACAATGAGCAGTTCTTC
V: TRBV30; J: TRBJ1-3; D: -; CDR3: CAWTSGFSGNTIYF; DNA: TGTGCCTGGACCTCGGGATTCTCTGGAAACACCATATATTTT
V: TRBV10-3; J: TRBJ1-1; D: -; CDR3: CAISEGRVGEAFF; DNA: TGTGCCATCAGTGAGGGGAGGGTGGGTGAAGCTTTCTTT
V: TRBV7-3; J: TRBJ1-4; D: TRBD1; CDR3: CASSPGQGGKLFF; DNA: TGTGCCAGCAGCCCGGGACAGGGAGGAAAACTGTTTTTT
V: TRBV5-6; J: TRBJ2-7; D: TRBD1; CDR3: CASSSSGGTGVLDYEQYF; DNA: TGTGCCAGCAGCTCCTCCGGTGGGACAGGGGTCTTAGACTACGAGCAGTACTTC
V: TRBV18; J: TRBJ2-7; D: TRBD1; CDR3: CASSGQGSYEQYF; DNA: TGTGCCAGCTCAGGACAGGGGTCCTACGAGCAGTACTTC
V: TRBV27; J: TRBJ2-2; D: TRBD1; CDR3: CASKGTGTTGELFF; DNA: TGTGCCAGCAAGGGGACAGGGACCACCGGGGAGCTGTTTTTT